These 11 T cell receptor beta chains were all obtained from the same sample, sequenced in a study of T cells in Graves' hyperthyroidism and ophthalmopathy. The CDR3 regions of TCR beta were amplified from RNA transcripts. With the HTBI primer set, the TCR CDR3 went through a first round of RT-PCR. MiXCR, run by TCRdb on the multiplex PCR reads, gives a single entry per CDR3 protein. The sample records 500,000 to 750,000 distinct CDR3 sequences, 15% to 19% being singletons. The sequenced sample was blood. The receptors here all came from a woman in her twenties or thirties with Graves' hyperthyroidism.

A note on this clonotype: It is likely a read error, because the conserved phenylalanine at the end of the CDR3 is missing. This sequence joins TRBV20-1 and TRBJ1-1; D remains ambiguous. With 0 bases removed from V and 6 bases from J, the gap between germline ends came to 14 bases. This CDR3 is built from 14 residues. From germline, CDR1 is DFQATT and CDR2 SNEGSKA (reference sequence). This chain's CDR3 is CSARDQRAPAEAFL. The DNA of the CDR3 is TGCAGTGCTAGAGATCAACGGGCTCCTGCTGAAGCTTTCCTT.

The chain uses TRBV25-1 and TRBJ2-1; either TRBD1 or TRBD2 may fit D (5 bases each). Germline CDR1 reads MGHDK; CDR2 reads SYGVNS. The length of the CDR3 is 16 residues. V lost 2 bases to trimming and J lost 4 bases, with 15 bases between them. The CDR3 loop reads CASSELLGVGYNEQFF. The CDR3 bases are TGTGCCAGCAGTGAACTCTTGGGGGTAGGTTACAATGAGCAGTTCTTC.

As for this clonotype: No conserved phenylalanine or tryptophan ends this CDR3, so it is likely a read error. V usage is TRBV29-1 and J usage is TRBJ1-2, with a possible D match to TRBD1 (5 bases). Between the trimmed V and J ends, which lost 7 bases and 4 bases, there was a span of 16 bases. This CDR3 has 13 residues. The germline CDR1 and CDR2 sequences are SQVTM and ANQGSEA. The CDR3 DNA reads as TGCAGCGCCCCCAAGGAGGGACTCTATGGCTACACCCTC. Encoded protein: CSAPKEGLYGYTL.

The table lists this clonotype with a few counts. The CDR3 nucleotides read TGTGCCAGCAGAAAACGTAGGGGGACCGTCACAGATACGCAGTATTTT. Translation gives CASRKRRGTVTDTQYF. V gene TRBV27 combines with J gene TRBJ2-3; maybe TRBD1 (6 bases). Germline CDR1 is MNHEY and CDR2 is SMNVEV (reference sequence). Trimming removed 6 bases at V and 2 bases at J, with 18 bases between. The CDR3 totals 16 residues.

In its sample, this clonotype was seen many times. The V and J genes are TRBV30 and TRBJ2-7; possibly TRBD2 for D (7 bases). The CDR3 is 13 amino acids. The ends were cut back, 7 bases at V and 1 base at J, with 14 bases in the middle. CDR1 GTSNPN and CDR2 SVGIG come from the germline V gene (reference sequence). This CDR3 is CASGGQPSYEQYF. The DNA of the CDR3 is TGTGCCTCGGGAGGACAGCCTTCCTACGAGCAGTACTTC.

This clonotype came up many times. The V and J genes are TRBV27 and TRBJ2-5; D is uncertain. Trimming removed 8 bases from V and 0 bases from J, with 7 bases in between. The CDR3 consists of 12 residues. The germline V gene encodes CDR1 MNHEY and CDR2 SMNVEV (reference sequence). The CDR3 reads CASGPDQETQYF. The CDR3 region has the DNA TGTGCCAGCGGTCCGGACCAAGAGACCCAGTACTTC.

This clonotype turned up a few times. The genes are TRBV14 and TRBJ2-1; either TRBD1 or TRBD2 may fit D (5 bases each). This CDR3 has 15 amino acids. Germline CDR1 is SGHDN and CDR2 is FVKESK. Trimming cost V 4 bases and J 7 bases, with 17 bases left between them. The DNA for the CDR3 is TGTGCCAGCAGCCCCGACATCATAGGGACGAATGAGCAGTTCTTC. This gives the protein CASSPDIIGTNEQFF.

The J gene is TRBJ2-1, the V gene TRBV6-2 or TRBV6-3, with TRBD2 matching over 11 bases. Germline V gene sequence: CDR1 MNHEY, CDR2 SVGEGT. The CDR3 has 15 residues. The J segment lost 6 bases and the V segment lost 11 bases, leaving 12 bases of the junction unmatched. The CDR3 DNA follows: TGTGCCGCGCTCAATAGCGGGAGGGCCTTCAATGAGCAGTTCTTC. It translates to CAALNSGRAFNEQFF.

This clonotype has just a few counts. This likely comes from a read error, as the CDR3 has no conserved phenylalanine or tryptophan at its end. This chain joins TRBV13 and TRBJ1-1; 8 nucleotides match TRBD1. CDR1 is PRHDT, CDR2 FYEKMQ, per germline (reference sequence). The V segment lost 4 bases and the J segment 7 bases; nucleotides outside the gene matches: 2. The CDR3 covers 12 residues. The CDR3 sequence is CASSSDRGEAFL. The DNA for the CDR3 is TGTGCCAGCAGCTCCGACAGGGGTGAAGCTTTCCTT.

This clonotype was counted a few times. The chain combines TRBV30 with TRBJ2-7; 8 bases are a match to TRBD1. Trimming cost V 1 base and J 5 bases; bases outside gene matches: 7. Germline assignment: CDR1 GTSNPN and CDR2 SVGIG (reference sequence). The CDR3 totals 14 residues. CDR3 sequence: CAWSANLQGDEQYF. DNA for the CDR3: TGTGCCTGGAGTGCCAACTTACAGGGGGACGAGCAGTACTTC.

This clonotype was picked up many times. The chain couples TRBV2 to TRBJ1-5, with 11 bases matching TRBD1. Trimming at V came to 3 bases and at J to 4 bases, leaving 5 bases not matched to a gene. The CDR3 has 16 residues. Per germline, CDR1 SNHLY and CDR2 FYNNEI. CDR3 coding DNA: TGTGCCAGCAGTGACGGGACAGGGGGACCGAATCAGCCCCAGCATTTT. Translation: CASSDGTGGPNQPQHF.